This TCR beta chain was captured by sequencing in a study of human T cells and chemical hapten exposure. Whole-study results and caveats: Among TCRs, those above 1 in 1000 frequency were unaffected by DPC sensitization.

About this clonotype: Its specificity is not known.

The CDR3 sequence is 15 residues long. Losses at the gene ends were 0 bases for V and 6 bases for J; bases not matched to a gene: 4. As for time point: patch test 2, 6 weeks after DPC sensitization. Treatment specified: therapeutic diphenylcyclopropenone sensitization with weekly scalp DPC. Via MiXCR, TCRdb re-called the RACE reads, giving one row per CDR3 protein. The table has tens of thousands of distinct CDR3 sequences, approximately 9% seen once. This sequence was found in a woman in her 50s with alopecia areata. Some clones in this sample may be carry-over from other donors' samples. The chain carries TRBV12-3 or TRBV12-4 and TRBJ2-1; TRBD2 matches 8 bases. The sample consisted of whole blood, taken in connection with sensitization to the hapten diphenylcyclopropenone (DPC). The CDR3 sequence is CASSLATSGPNEQFF. The DNA for the CDR3 is TGTGCCAGCAGTTTAGCTACTAGCGGTCCCAATGAGCAGTTCTTC.